These 17 T cell receptor beta chains were sequenced from one sample in a study of T cell clones after liver transplantation. The data were produced by immunoSEQ multiplex PCR, yet TCRdb's version contains in-frame clones alone and is incomplete. The table records about 75,000 clones, around 84% of them present only once. The specimen comprised CD4+ T cells from blood, sampled less than 50 months after liver transplant. The receptor set was obtained from a human patient who received a liver transplant. Some T cells may have come from the graft donor.

The chain employs TRBV5-5 and TRBJ1-2; D gene uncertain. V was pared by 7 bases and J by 6 bases, with 16 bases between. This CDR3 contains 13 residues. The germline V gene encodes CDR1 SGHKS and CDR2 YYEKEE (reference sequence). The CDR3 DNA is TGTGCCAGCCACTTGGGATATACTGATGGCTACACCTTC. Protein: CASHLGYTDGYTF.

The chain uses TRBV11-3 and TRBJ2-5; maybe TRBD2 (5 bases). V lost 1 base, J lost 4 bases, and 13 bases lay in between. This CDR3 is built from 15 residues. Per germline, CDR1 SGHNT and CDR2 YENEEA. The CDR3: CASSLGRTLLETQYF. DNA for the CDR3: TGTGCCAGCAGCTTAGGCCGGACTCTTTTAGAGACCCAGTACTTC.

The chain couples TRBV5-4 to TRBJ2-7; 7 positions agree with TRBD1. The CDR3 runs 14 residues. CDR1 is SGHNT and CDR2 is YYREEE in the germline V gene (reference sequence). V shed 3 bases and J 2 bases; nucleotides not matched to a gene: 5. This CDR3 reads CASSSNRGAYEQYF. For the CDR3, the DNA is TGTGCCAGCAGCTCCAACAGGGGCGCCTACGAGCAGTACTTC.

The sample holds a few counts of this clone. The gene calls are TRBV29-1 and TRBJ2-7, with 8 bases lining up with TRBD1. The CDR3 is 13 residues long. J was trimmed by 7 bases and V by 8 bases; bases with no gene match: 13. CDR1 is SQVTM and CDR2 is ANQGSEA in the germline V gene. CDR3 protein: CSWGRDRLGEQYF. Here the CDR3 DNA reads TGCAGCTGGGGCCGGGACAGGTTGGGAGAGCAGTACTTC.

The chain is built from TRBV27 and TRBJ2-7, with 10 bases matching TRBD1. This CDR3 is built from 15 residues. The V gene end was trimmed by 5 bases and the J gene end by 6 bases; junction bases not matched to a gene: 10. Looked up from germline, CDR1 is MNHEY and CDR2 is SMNVEV (reference sequence). CDR3 protein: CASSRFRDRGVEQYF. CDR3 coding DNA: TGTGCCAGCAGTCGCTTCAGGGACAGGGGTGTCGAGCAGTACTTC.

This clone was observed a single time. The V gene is TRBV30, the J gene TRBJ1-1; 7 bases are shared with TRBD1. The CDR3 runs to 16 residues. The germline V gene encodes CDR1 GTSNPN and CDR2 SVGIG (reference sequence). The V segment lost 2 bases and the J segment 0 bases; nucleotides outside the gene matches: 9. The CDR3 DNA reads TGTGCCTGGAGTTTCGGACAGGTTCTCATGAACACTGAAGCTTTCTTT. Protein product: CAWSFGQVLMNTEAFF.

This clone was seen once. V gene TRBV19 combines with J gene TRBJ2-5; maybe TRBD2 (5 bases). The CDR3 loop spans 15 amino acids. From germline, CDR1 is LNHDA and CDR2 SQIVND (reference sequence). Trimming pared 1 base from V and 3 bases from J, leaving 12 bases between. CDR3 nucleotide sequence: TGTGCCAGTAGTATAGTGTTCTCGAGGGAAGAGACCCAGTACTTC. This translates into CASSIVFSREETQYF.

The CDR3 DNA sequence: TGTGCCAGTAGTTCCTGGCTAGCGGACACAGATACGCAGTATTTT. Translation: CASSSWLADTDTQYF. V is TRBV19 and J is TRBJ2-3; 7 nucleotides agree with TRBD2. Germline values: CDR1 LNHDA, CDR2 SQIVND (reference sequence). V dropped 5 bases and J dropped 2; count of bases not matched to a gene: 7. The CDR3 spans 15 residues.

The chain is built from TRBV7-9 and TRBJ1-1; D remains unclear. The CDR3 sequence is 14 residues long. CDR1 is SEHNR, CDR2 FQNEAQ, per germline (reference sequence). Trimming cost V 1 base and J 4 bases, with 10 bases left between them. The CDR3 nucleotides are TGTGCCAGCAGCTTAGTGCGGGATTTCACTGAAGCTTTCTTT. Its translation is CASSLVRDFTEAFF.

This rearrangement joins TRBV5-6 to TRBJ2-5; D gene ambiguous. V dropped 3 bases and J dropped 5 bases, with 11 bases sitting between them. CDR1 SGHDT and CDR2 YYEEEE come from the germline V gene. This CDR3 is 13 amino acids long. The CDR3 is CASSWERAETQYF. Written as DNA, the CDR3 is TGTGCCAGCAGCTGGGAAAGGGCGGAGACCCAGTACTTC.

This clone was detected only a few times. The chain links TRBV11-2 to TRBJ2-7; D gene uncertain. Germline V gives CDR1 SGHAT, CDR2 FQNNGV. This CDR3 comprises 14 residues. Between the trimmed V and J ends, which lost 5 bases and 2 bases, there was a span of 13 bases. The CDR3 sequence: CASSPNPGPYEQYF. The CDR3 nucleotides read TGTGCCAGCAGCCCGAACCCAGGTCCCTACGAGCAGTACTTC.

The genes are TRBV5-1 and TRBJ1-2; D is undetermined. V gave up 1 base and J gave up 5 bases, with 12 bases separating them. CDR3 length: 14 residues. The germline V gene encodes CDR1 SGHRS and CDR2 YFSETQ. The CDR3: CASSLSTRDYGYTF. The CDR3 DNA is TGCGCCAGCAGCTTGTCGACTAGGGATTATGGCTACACCTTC.

This clone was observed a handful of times. J is TRBJ2-6 and V is TRBV9; D may be TRBD2 (7 bases). Germline CDR1 SGDLS, CDR2 YYNGEE. The ends were cut back, 7 bases at V and 4 bases at J, with 15 bases in the middle. The CDR3 covers 15 residues. This chain's CDR3 is CASHKGGSGANVLTF. The CDR3 DNA is TGTGCCAGCCACAAGGGGGGGTCCGGGGCCAACGTCCTGACTTTC.

This clone appeared a single time. The chain combines TRBV7-3 with TRBJ2-7; 7 bases agree with TRBD1. CDR1 is SGHTA, CDR2 FQGTGA, per germline. Trimming removed 5 bases from V and 2 bases from J; junction bases left unmatched: 9. The CDR3 is 15 amino acids. The CDR3 DNA is TGTGCCAGCAGCGCCAATGACAGGGATCCCTACGAGCAGTACTTC. This sequence encodes CASSANDRDPYEQYF.

V and J are TRBV2 and TRBJ2-3, with 9 bases fitting TRBD2. Germline V gene data show CDR1 as SNHLY and CDR2 as FYNNEI. This CDR3 contains 14 residues. V was clipped by 6 bases and J by 6 bases; unmatched bases: 7. CDR3 DNA: TGTGCCAGCAGCCGGGGCGGGAGGGAGGATACGCAGTATTTT. Amino acids: CASSRGGREDTQYF. Complete variable domain (other parts from reference TRBV2 and TRBJ2-3): EPEVTQTPSHQVTQMGQEVILRCVPISNHLYFYWYRQILGQKVEFLVSFYNNEISEKSEIFDDQFSVERPDGSNFTLKIRSTKLEDSAMYFCASSRGGREDTQYFGPGTRLTVL.

The table lists this clone with a count of one. The chain is built from TRBV2 and TRBJ2-1; D perhaps matches TRBD2 (5 bases). CDR3 length: 14 amino acids. V was pared by 0 bases and J by 8 bases, with 11 bases between. CDR1 SNHLY and CDR2 FYNNEI come from the germline V gene. In DNA form, the CDR3 reads TGTGCCAGCAGTGAAGCGAGAGGAGGCCATGAGCAGTTCTTC. Translating gives CASSEARGGHEQFF.

The V and J genes are TRBV7-9 and TRBJ1-6, with D possibly TRBD1 on 6 matching bases. This CDR3 is 15 amino acids long. Germline CDR1 SEHNR, CDR2 FQNEAQ (reference sequence). The V end lost 2 bases, the J end lost 10 bases, and 15 bases lay between the germline ends. CDR3 amino acids: CASSLRGGDGSPLHF. The DNA of the CDR3 is TGTGCCAGCAGCTTAAGGGGGGGCGATGGATCACCCCTCCACTTT.